A selection of T cell receptor beta chains follows, all from one sample in a study of T cell responses to AZD1222 COVID-19 vaccine. Only in-frame clones appear in the TCRdb table, and some are missing; sequencing was by immunoSEQ multiplex PCR. The sample records 30,000 to 40,000 clones, approximately 87% being singletons. This specimen was peripheral blood, taken 28 days after the second AZD1222 dose. The source of these receptors is an adult who received the AZD1222 COVID-19 vaccine. Each CDR3 is given with its conserved first and last residue. D genes are given only for firm matches. The listing skips clone size in some rows; elsewhere it reads once, few, many or a size class.

>TRBJ1-5|.|.|TRBV6-6|15
TGTGCCAGCAGTTACGTACAGAATAGCAATCAGCCCCAGCATTTT
CASSYVQNSNQPQHF
>TRBJ1-5|TRBD1|.|TRBV19|16
TGTGCCAGTAGTGTAAGGGACAGGGGACGGAGTCAGCCCCAGCATTTT
CASSVRDRGRSQPQHF
>TRBJ2-3|TRBD1|.|TRBV12-5|13
TGTGCTAGTGGGGGACAGGGCACAGATACGCAGTATTTT
CASGGQGTDTQYF
>TRBJ2-1|TRBD1|.|TRBV3-1/TRBV3-2|15
TGTGCCAGCAGCTTTGGACAGGGCCCCTACAATGAGCAGTTCTTC
CASSFGQGPYNEQFF
>TRBJ2-3|.|.|TRBV6-2/TRBV6-3|19
TGTGCCAGCAGCCCACTTACCGGGACTTCTCGATACTACACAGATACGCAGTATTTT
CASSPLTGTSRYYTDTQYF
>TRBJ1-3|.|.|TRBV11-2|15
TGTGCCAGCAGCTTAGCGGGGGGCACTGGAAACACCATATATTTT
CASSLAGGTGNTIYF
>TRBJ1-2|TRBD1|.|TRBV27|14
TGTGCCAGCAGTTACCGGGACAGGGACTATGGCTACACCTTC
CASSYRDRDYGYTF
>TRBJ1-3|.|few|TRBV9|15
TGTGCCAGCAGCGTAGCCAGGGGAGGTGGAAACACCATATATTTT
CASSVARGGGNTIYF
>TRBJ1-1|.|.|TRBV7-2|17
TGTGCCAGCAGCTACGTAGGCTTAGGCTATCCGAACACTGAAGCTTTCTTT
CASSYVGLGYPNTEAFF
>TRBJ1-3|.|.|TRBV27|15
TGTGCCAGCAGTTTATCGCCCCTCTCTGGAAACACCATATATTTT
CASSLSPLSGNTIYF
>TRBJ1-5|TRBD1|.|TRBV30|14
TGTGCCTGGAGCGGAGGACAGGGCGGTCAGCCCCAGCATTTT
CAWSGGQGGQPQHF
>TRBJ2-1|TRBD1|.|TRBV5-1|13
TGCGCCAGCAGAGTGGCAGGGGGAGATGAGCAGTTCTTC
CASRVAGGDEQFF
>TRBJ1-6|.|few|TRBV10-3|15
TGTGCCATCAGTGGTAAGGCTGGGAACGATTCACCCCTCCACTTT
CAISGKAGNDSPLHF
>TRBJ1-2|.|.|TRBV9|11
TGTGCCAGCGCTAGTAACTATGGCTACACCTTC
CASASNYGYTF
>TRBJ2-7|TRBD2|.|TRBV5-6|14
TGTGCCAGCAGCTTGGAACTAGCGGCCTACGAGCAGTACTTC
CASSLELAAYEQYF